This TCR beta chain was obtained from a study of OX40 agonist ivuxolimab in advanced cancers. The repertoire was sequenced with immunoSEQ multiplex PCR; TCRdb's copy has only in-frame clones and lacks some. The table includes some 60,000 clones, around 82% detected once. Peripheral blood came from all dose cohorts at three timepoints. In its sample, this clone was seen once. What it recognizes is unknown. Overall study results and limits: At doses 0.1 to 3.0 mg/kg, CD4+ and CD8+ clones expanded.

The sequence derives from an adult with an advanced solid tumor such as melanoma, head and neck, liver or kidney cancer. The sequenced sample was CD4+ or CD8+ T cells sorted from blood, obtained in a trial of the OX40 agonist ivuxolimab.

The CDR3 DNA reads TGTGCCAGCAGTTCAGGGGGCCACGGGCAAGAGACCCAGTACTTC. It translates to CASSSGGHGQETQYF. V and J are TRBV5-4 and TRBJ2-5, with 8 bases that match TRBD1. V lost 5 bases to trimming and J lost 2 bases; unmatched junction nucleotides: 8. The CDR3 has 15 amino acids. Germline V gene data show CDR1 as SGHNT and CDR2 as YYREEE (reference sequence).